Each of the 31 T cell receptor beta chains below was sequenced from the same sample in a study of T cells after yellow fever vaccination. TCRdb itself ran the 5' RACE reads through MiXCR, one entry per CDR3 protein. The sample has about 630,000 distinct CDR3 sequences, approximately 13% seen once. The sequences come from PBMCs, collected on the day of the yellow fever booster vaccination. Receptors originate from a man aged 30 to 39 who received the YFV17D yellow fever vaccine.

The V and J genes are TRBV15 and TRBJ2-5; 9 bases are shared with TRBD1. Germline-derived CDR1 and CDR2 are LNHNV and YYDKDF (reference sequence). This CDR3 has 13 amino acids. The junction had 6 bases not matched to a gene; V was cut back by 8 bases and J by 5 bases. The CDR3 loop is CATLRQGGETQYF. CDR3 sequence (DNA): TGTGCCACCTTAAGACAGGGGGGTGAGACCCAGTACTTC.

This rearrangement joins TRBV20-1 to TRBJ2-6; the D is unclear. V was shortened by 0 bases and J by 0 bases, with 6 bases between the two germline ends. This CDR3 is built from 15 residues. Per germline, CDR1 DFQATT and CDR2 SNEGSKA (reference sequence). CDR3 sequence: CSAREGSSGANVLTF. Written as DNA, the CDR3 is TGCAGTGCTAGAGAAGGAAGCTCTGGGGCCAACGTCCTGACTTTC.

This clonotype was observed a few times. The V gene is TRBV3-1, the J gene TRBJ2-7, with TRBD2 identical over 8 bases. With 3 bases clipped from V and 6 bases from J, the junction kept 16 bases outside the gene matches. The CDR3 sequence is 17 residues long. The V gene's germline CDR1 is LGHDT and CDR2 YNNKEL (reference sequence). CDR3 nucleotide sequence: TGTGCCAGCAGCCACCCTCGGGGGGGCGCAGGCGGGGCCGAGCAGTACTTC. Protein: CASSHPRGGAGGAEQYF.

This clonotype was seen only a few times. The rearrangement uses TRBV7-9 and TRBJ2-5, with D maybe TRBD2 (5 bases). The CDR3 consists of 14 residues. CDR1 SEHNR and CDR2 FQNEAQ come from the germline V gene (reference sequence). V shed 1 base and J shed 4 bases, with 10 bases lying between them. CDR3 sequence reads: CASSLGARVETQYF. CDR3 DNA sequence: TGTGCCAGCAGCTTAGGAGCGAGGGTAGAGACCCAGTACTTC.

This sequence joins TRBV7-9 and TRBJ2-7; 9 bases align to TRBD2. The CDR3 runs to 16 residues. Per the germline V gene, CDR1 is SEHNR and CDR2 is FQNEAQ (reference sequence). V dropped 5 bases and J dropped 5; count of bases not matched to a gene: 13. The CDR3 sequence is CASSRYGREGLHEQYF. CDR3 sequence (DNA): TGTGCCAGCAGCAGATACGGGCGGGAGGGCCTACACGAGCAGTACTTC.

The CDR3 coding sequence is TGCAGTGCTAGAGGCGTTAGTATCTACGAGCAGTACTTC. It encodes CSARGVSIYEQYF. The V and J genes are TRBV20-1 and TRBJ2-7; the D is unclear. This CDR3 contains 13 residues. The ends were cut back, 1 base at V and 3 bases at J, with 10 bases in the middle. Germline V CDR1 and CDR2: DFQATT, SNEGSKA (reference sequence).

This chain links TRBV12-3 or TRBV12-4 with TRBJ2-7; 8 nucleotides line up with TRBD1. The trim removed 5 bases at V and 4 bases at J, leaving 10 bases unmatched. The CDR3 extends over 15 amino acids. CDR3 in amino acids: CASSPWGRGHYEQYF. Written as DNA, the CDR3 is TGTGCCAGCAGTCCGTGGGGCAGGGGGCATTACGAGCAGTACTTC.

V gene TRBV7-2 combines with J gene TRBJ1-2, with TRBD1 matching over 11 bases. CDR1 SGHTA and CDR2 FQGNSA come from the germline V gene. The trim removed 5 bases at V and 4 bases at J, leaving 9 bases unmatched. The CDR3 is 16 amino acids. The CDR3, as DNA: TGTGCCAGCAGCCAATGGGGGACAGGGGGAGGCTATGGCTACACCTTC. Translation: CASSQWGTGGGYGYTF.

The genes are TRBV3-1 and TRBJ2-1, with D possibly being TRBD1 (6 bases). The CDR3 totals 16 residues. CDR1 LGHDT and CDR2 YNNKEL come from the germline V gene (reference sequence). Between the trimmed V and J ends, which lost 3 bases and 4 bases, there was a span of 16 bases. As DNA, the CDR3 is TGTGCCAGCAGCCAGGATTCCGGGACACTGTACAATGAGCAGTTCTTC. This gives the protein CASSQDSGTLYNEQFF.

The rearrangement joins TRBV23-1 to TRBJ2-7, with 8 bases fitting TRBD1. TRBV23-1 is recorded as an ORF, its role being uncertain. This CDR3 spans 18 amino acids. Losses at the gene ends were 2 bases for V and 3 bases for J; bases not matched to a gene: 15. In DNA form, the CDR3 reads TGCGCCAGCAGTCAAACCATTAAACCTCGGGACAGGTGCTACGAGCAGTACTTC. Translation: CASSQTIKPRDRCYEQYF.

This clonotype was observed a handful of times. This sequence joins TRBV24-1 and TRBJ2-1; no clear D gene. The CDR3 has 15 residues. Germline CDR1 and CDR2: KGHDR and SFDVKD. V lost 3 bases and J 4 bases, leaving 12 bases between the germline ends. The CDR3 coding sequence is TGTGCCACCAGTGATCCTGACACCCTATACAATGAGCAGTTCTTC. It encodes CATSDPDTLYNEQFF.

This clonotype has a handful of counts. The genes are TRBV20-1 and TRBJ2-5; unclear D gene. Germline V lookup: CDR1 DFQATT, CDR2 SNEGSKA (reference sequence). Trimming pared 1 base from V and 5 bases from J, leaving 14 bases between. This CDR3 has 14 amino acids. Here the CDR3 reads CSARAGTAGETQYF. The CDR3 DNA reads TGCAGTGCTAGAGCAGGAACGGCCGGGGAGACCCAGTACTTC.

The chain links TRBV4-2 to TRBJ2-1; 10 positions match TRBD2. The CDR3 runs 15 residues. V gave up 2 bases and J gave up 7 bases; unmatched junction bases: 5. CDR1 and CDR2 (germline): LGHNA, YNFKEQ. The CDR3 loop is CASSQLAGVSNEQFF. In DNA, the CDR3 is TGTGCCAGCAGCCAACTAGCGGGAGTGAGTAATGAGCAGTTCTTC.

The CDR3 nucleotides read TGTGCCATCATGTCTGGGGGCGTCGCAGATACGCAGTATTTT. Protein product: CAIMSGGVADTQYF. The rearrangement joins TRBV10-3 to TRBJ2-3, with D tentatively TRBD1 (6 bases). This CDR3 has 14 amino acids. V lost 7 bases and J lost 4, with 15 bases in between. CDR1 and CDR2 from the germline V gene are ENHRY and SYGVKD.

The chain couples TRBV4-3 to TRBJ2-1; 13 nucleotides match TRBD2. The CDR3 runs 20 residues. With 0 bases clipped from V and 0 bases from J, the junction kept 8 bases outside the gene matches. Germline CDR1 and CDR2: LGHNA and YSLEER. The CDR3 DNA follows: TGCGCCAGCAGCCAAGAAGCGCGGACTAGCGGGAGTTTCTCCTACAATGAGCAGTTCTTC. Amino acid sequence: CASSQEARTSGSFSYNEQFF.

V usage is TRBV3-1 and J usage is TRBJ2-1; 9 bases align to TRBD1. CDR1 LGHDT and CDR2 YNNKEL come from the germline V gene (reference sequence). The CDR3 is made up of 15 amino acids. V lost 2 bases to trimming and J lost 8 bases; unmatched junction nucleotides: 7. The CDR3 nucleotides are TGTGCCAGCAGCCAAACCTGGGACAGGGTATATGAGCAGTTCTTC. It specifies CASSQTWDRVYEQFF.

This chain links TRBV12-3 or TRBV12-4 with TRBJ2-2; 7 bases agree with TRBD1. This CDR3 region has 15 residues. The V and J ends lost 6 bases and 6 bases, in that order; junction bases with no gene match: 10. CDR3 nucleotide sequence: TGTGCCAGCAGCCCGGCCGACAGGGAACCCGGGGAGCTGTTTTTT. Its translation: CASSPADREPGELFF.

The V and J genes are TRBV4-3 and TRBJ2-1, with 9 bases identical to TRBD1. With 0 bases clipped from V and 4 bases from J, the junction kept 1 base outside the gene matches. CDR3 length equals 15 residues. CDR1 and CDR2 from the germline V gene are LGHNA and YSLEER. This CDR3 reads CASSQEDRGYNEQFF. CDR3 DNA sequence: TGCGCCAGCAGCCAAGAGGACAGGGGATACAATGAGCAGTTCTTC.

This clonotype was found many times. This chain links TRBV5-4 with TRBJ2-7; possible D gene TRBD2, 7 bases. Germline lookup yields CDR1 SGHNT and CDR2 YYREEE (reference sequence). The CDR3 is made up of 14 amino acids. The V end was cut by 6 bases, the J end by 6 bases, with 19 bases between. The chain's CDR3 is CASTGGRGALEQYF. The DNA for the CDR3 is TGTGCCAGCACCGGGGGACGGGGGGCTCTCGAGCAGTACTTC.

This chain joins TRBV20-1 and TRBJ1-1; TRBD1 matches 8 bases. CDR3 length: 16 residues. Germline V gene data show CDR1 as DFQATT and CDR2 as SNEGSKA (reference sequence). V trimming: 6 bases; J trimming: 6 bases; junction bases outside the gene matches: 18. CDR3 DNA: TGCAGTGCCGAAAGCGTCAGGGGGCGTGTGGTCCCTGAAGCTTTCTTT. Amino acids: CSAESVRGRVVPEAFF.

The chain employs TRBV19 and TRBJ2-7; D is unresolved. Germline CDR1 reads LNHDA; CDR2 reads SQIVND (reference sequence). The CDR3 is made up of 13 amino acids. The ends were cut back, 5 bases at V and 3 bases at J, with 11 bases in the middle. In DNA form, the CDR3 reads TGTGCCAGTAGTCCCCGTCCGCTCTACGAGCAGTACTTC. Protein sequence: CASSPRPLYEQYF. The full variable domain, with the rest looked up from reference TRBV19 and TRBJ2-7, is DGGITQSPKYLFRKEGQNVTLSCEQNLNHDAMYWYRQDPGQGLRLIYYSQIVNDFQKGDIAEGYSVSREKKESFPLTVTSAQKNPTAFYLCASSPRPLYEQYFGPGTRLTVT.

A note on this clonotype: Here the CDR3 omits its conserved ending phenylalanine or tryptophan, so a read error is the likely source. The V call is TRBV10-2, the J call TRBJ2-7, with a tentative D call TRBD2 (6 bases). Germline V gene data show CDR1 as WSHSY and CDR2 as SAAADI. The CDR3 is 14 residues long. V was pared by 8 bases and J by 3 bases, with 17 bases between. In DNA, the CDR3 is TGCGCCAGCGGAGATCCGGGACTCATCTACGAGCAGTACCTC. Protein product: CASGDPGLIYEQYL.

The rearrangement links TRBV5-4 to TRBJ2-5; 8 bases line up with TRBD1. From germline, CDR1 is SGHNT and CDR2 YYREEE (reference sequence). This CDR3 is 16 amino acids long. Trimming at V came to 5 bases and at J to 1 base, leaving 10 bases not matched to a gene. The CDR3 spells CASRRTGSTIQETQYF. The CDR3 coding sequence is TGTGCCAGCAGACGGACAGGGTCAACTATCCAAGAGACCCAGTACTTC.

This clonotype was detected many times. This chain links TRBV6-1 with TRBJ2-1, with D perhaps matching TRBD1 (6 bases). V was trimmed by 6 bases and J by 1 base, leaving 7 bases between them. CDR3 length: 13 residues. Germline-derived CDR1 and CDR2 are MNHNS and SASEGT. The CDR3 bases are TGTGCCAGCAGCCAGGGGTCCTACAATGAGCAGTTCTTC. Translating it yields CASSQGSYNEQFF.

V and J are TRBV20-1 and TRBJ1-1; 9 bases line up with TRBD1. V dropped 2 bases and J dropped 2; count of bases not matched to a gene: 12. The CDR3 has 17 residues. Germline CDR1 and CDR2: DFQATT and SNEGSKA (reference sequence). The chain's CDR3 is CSARKTGQGFINTEAFF. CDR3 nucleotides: TGCAGTGCTAGAAAAACCGGACAGGGGTTCATTAACACTGAAGCTTTCTTT.

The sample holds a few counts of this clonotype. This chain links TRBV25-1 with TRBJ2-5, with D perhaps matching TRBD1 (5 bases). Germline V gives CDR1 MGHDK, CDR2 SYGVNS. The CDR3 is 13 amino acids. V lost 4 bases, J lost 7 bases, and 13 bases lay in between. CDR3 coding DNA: TGTGCCAGCAGTGGCGAAGATAGGGGGACCCAGTACTTC. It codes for CASSGEDRGTQYF.

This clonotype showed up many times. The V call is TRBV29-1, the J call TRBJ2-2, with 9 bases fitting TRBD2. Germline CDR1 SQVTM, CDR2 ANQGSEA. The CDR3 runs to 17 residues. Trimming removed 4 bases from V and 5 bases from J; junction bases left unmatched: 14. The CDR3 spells CSVGLEGLAGSTGELFF. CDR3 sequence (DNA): TGCAGCGTTGGCCTTGAAGGCCTAGCGGGATCTACCGGGGAGCTGTTTTTT.

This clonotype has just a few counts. DNA for the CDR3: TGCAGTGCTACTACGCCAAGAGGACTAGCGGGAACCTACGAGCAGTACTTC. This sequence encodes CSATTPRGLAGTYEQYF. This chain joins TRBV20-1 and TRBJ2-7; 12 bases fit TRBD2. Trimming removed 4 bases from V and 2 bases from J; junction bases left unmatched: 12. CDR1 and CDR2 (germline): DFQATT, SNEGSKA (reference sequence). This CDR3 is 17 amino acids long.

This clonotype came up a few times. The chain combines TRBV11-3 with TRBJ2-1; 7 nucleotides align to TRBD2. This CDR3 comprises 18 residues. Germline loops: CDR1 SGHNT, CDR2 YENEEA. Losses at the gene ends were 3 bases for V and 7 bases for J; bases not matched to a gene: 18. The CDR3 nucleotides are TGTGCCAGCAGCTTCGATATTCAGTCGGGGCGAGCGGGGAATGAGCAGTTCTTC. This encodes CASSFDIQSGRAGNEQFF. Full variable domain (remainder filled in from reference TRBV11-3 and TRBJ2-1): EAGVVQSPRYKIIEKKQPVAFWCNPISGHNTLYWYLQNLGQGPELLIRYENEEAVDDSQLPKDRFSAERLKGVDSTLKIQPAELGDSAVYLCASSFDIQSGRAGNEQFFGPGTRLTVL.

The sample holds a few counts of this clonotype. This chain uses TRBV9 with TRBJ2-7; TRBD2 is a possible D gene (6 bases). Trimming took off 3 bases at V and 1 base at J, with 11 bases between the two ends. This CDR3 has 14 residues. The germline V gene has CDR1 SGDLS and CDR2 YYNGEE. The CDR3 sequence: CASSATGSSYEQYF. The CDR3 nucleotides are TGTGCCAGCAGCGCCACCGGGAGTTCCTACGAGCAGTACTTC.

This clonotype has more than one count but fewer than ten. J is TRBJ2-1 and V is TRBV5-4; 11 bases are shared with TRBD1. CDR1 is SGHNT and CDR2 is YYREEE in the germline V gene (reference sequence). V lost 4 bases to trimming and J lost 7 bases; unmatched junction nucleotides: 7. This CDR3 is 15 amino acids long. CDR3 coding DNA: TGTGCCAGCAGCCCGGGACAGGGGGTGAGGAATGAGCAGTTCTTC. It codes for CASSPGQGVRNEQFF.